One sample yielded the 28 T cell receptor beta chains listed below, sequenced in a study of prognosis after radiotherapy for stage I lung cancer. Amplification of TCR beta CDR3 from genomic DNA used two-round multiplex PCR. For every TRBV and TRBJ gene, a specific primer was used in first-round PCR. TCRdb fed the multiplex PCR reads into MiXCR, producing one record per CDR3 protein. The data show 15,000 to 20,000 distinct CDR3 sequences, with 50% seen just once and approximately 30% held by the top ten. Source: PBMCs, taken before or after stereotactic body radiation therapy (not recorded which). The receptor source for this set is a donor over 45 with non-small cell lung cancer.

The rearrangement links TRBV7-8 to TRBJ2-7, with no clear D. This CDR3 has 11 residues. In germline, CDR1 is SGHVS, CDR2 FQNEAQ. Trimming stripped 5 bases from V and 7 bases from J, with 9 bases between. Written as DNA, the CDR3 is TGTGCCAGCAGCCTAAATCGGGAGCAGTACTTC. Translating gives CASSLNREQYF.

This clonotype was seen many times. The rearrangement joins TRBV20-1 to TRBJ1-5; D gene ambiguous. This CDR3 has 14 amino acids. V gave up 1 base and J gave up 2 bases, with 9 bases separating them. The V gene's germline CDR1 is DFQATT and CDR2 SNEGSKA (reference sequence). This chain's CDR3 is CSARANTRNQPQHF. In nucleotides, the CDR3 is TGCAGTGCTAGAGCTAATACGCGCAATCAGCCCCAGCATTTT.

The CDR3 is CASSKTCINQPQHF. The CDR3 region has the DNA TGTGCCAGCAGTAAGACATGCATCAATCAGCCCCAGCATTTT. J is TRBJ1-5 and V is TRBV12-3 or TRBV12-4, with D unclear. The CDR3 runs 14 residues. V was pared by 5 bases and J by 3 bases, with 11 bases between.

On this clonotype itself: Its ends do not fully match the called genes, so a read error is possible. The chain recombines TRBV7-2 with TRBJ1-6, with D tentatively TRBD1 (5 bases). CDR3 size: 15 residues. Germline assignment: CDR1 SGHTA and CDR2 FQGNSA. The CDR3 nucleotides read TGTGACAGCAGCAGACTGGGGGGTACTAATTCACCCCTCCACTTT. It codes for CDSSRLGGTNSPLHF.

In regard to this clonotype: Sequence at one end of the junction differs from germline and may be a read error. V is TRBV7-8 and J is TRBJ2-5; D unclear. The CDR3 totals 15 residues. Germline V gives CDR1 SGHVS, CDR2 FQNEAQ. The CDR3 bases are TGTGCCAGCAGCTTAGATACTGGGCGACAAGAGACACAGTACTTC. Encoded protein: CASSLDTGRQETQYF.

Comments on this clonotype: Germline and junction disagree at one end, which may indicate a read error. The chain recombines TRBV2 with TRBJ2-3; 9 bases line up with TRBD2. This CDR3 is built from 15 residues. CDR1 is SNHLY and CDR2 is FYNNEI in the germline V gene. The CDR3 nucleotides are TGTGCCAGCGGTGAGCGGGAGGTATGGGTAGATACGCAGTATTTT. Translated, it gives CASGEREVWVDTQYF.

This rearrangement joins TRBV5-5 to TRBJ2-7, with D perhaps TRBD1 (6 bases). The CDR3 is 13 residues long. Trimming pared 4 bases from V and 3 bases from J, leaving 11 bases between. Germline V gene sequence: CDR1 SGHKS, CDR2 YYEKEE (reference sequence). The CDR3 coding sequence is TGTGCCAGCAGCCGCCAACAGGGCTACGAGCAGTACTTC. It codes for CASSRQQGYEQYF.

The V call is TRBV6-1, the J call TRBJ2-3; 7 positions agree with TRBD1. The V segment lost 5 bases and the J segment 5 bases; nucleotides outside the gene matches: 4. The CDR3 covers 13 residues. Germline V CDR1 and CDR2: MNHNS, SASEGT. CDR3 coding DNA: TGTGCCAGCAGTCATAACAGGGGAGATACGCAGTATTTT. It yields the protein CASSHNRGDTQYF.

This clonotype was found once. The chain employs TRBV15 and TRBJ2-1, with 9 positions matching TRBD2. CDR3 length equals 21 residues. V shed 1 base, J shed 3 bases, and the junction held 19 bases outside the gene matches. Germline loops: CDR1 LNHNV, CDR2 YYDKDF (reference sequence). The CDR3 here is CATSRGLDGTSCREDYNEQFF. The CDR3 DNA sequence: TGTGCCACCAGCAGAGGATTGGATGGGACTAGCTGTAGGGAGGACTACAATGAGCAGTTCTTC.

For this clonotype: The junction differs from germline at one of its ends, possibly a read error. The CDR3 region is CVSSFRSGRSLSYEQYF. The CDR3 DNA follows: TGTGTCAGCAGTTTCCGTAGCGGGAGGTCCTTATCCTACGAGCAGTACTTC. This rearrangement joins TRBV28 to TRBJ2-7; 10 bases fit TRBD2. The CDR3 has 17 amino acids. Germline V gene sequence: CDR1 MDHEN, CDR2 SYDVKM.

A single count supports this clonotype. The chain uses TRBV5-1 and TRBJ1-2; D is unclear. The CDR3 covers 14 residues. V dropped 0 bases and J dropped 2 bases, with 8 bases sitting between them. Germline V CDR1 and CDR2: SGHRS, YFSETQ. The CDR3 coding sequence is TGCGCCAGCAGCTTGGAAACTCCGAACTATGGCTACACCTTC. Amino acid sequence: CASSLETPNYGYTF.

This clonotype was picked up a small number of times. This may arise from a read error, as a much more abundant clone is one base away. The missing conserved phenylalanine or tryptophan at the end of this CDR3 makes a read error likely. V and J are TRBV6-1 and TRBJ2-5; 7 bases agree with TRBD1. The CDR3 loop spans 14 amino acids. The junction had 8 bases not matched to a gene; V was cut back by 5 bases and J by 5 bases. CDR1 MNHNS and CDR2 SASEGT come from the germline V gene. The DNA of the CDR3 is TGTGCCAGCAGTCCTGAAGGGGGCTGGGAGACCCAGTACATC. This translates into CASSPEGGWETQYI.

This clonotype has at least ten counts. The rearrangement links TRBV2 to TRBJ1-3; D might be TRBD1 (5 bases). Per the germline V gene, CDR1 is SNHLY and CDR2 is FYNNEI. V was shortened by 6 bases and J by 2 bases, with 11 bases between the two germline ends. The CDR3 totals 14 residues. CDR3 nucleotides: TGTGCCAGCAGGAGACAGAGCACTGGAAACACCATATATTTT. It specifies CASRRQSTGNTIYF.

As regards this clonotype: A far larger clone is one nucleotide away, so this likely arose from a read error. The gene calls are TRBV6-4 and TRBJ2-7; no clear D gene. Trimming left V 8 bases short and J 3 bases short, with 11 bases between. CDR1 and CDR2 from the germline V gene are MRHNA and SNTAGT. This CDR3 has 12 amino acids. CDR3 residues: CASVRTSYEQYF. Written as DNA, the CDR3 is TGTGCCAGCGTGCGGACGAGCTACGAGCAGTACTTC.

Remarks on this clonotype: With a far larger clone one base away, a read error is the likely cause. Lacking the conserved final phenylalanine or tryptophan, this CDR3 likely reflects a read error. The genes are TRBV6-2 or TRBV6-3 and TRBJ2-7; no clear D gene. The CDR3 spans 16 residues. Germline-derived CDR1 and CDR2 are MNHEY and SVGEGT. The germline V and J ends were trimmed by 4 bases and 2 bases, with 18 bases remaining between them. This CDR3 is CASSSRPQLKTYEQYS. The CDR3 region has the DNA TGTGCCAGCAGTTCGAGACCCCAGCTCAAGACCTACGAGCAGTACTCC.

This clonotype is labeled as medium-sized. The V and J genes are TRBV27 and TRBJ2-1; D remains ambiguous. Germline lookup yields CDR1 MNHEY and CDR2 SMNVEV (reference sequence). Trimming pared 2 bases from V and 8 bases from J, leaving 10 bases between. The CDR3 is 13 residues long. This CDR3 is CASSLVERYEQFF. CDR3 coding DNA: TGTGCCAGCAGTTTAGTGGAGAGGTATGAGCAGTTCTTC.

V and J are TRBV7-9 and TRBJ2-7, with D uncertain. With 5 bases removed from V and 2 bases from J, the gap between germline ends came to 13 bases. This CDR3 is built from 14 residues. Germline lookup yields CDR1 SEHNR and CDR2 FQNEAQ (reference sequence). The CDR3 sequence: CASSLDPRPYEQYF. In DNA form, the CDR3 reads TGTGCCAGCAGCCTAGACCCCAGGCCCTACGAGCAGTACTTC.

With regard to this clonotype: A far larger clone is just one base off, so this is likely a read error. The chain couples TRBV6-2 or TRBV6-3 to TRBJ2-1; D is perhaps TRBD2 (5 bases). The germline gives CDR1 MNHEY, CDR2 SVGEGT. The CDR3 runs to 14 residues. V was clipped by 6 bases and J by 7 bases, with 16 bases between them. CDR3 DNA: TGTGCCAGCAGGGTGGAGGAGGTGGTTAATGAGCAGTTCTTC. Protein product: CASRVEEVVNEQFF.

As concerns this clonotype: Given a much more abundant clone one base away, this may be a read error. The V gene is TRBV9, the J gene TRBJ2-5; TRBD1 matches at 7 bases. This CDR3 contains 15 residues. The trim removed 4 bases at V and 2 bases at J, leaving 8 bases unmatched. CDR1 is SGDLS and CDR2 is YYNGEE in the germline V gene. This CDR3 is CASSKGTDLQETQYF. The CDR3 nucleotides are TGTGCCAGCAGCAAAGGGACAGATTTACAAGAGACCCAGTACTTC.

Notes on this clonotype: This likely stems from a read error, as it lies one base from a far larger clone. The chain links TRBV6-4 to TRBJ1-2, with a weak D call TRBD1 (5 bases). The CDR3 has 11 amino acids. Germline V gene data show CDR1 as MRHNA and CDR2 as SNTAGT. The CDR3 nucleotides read TGTTCCAGCAGGGAGGTCTGGGGCTACACCTTC. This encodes CSSREVWGYTF.

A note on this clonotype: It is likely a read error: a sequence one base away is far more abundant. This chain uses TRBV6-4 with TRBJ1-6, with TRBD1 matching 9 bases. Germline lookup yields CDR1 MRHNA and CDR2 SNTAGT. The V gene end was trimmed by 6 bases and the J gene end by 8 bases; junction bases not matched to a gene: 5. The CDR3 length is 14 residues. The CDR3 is CASSPWTGDSPLHF. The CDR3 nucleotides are TGTGCCAGCAGCCCCTGGACAGGGGATTCACCCCTCCACTTT.

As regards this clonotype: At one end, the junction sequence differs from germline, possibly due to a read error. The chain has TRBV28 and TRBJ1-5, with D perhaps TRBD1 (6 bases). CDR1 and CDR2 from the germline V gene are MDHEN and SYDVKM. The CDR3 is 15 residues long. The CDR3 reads CASRGGANRNQPQHF. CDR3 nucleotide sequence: TGTGCCAGCAGAGGGGGGGCGAATAGAAATCAGCCACAGCATTTT.

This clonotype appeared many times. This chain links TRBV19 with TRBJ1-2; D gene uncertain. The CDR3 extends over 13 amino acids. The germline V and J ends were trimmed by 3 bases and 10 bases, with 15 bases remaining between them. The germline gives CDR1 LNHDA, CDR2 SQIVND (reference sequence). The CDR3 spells CASSMVAGFYYTF. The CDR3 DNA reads TGTGCCAGTAGTATGGTGGCGGGGTTTTACTACACCTTC.

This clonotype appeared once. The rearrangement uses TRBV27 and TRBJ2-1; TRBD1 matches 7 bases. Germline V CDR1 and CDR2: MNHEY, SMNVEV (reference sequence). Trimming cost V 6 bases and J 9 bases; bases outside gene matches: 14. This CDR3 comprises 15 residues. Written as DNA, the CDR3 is TGTGCCAGCAGCCTATCGGGTAGGGGGCGCAGTGAGCAGTTCTTC. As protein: CASSLSGRGRSEQFF.

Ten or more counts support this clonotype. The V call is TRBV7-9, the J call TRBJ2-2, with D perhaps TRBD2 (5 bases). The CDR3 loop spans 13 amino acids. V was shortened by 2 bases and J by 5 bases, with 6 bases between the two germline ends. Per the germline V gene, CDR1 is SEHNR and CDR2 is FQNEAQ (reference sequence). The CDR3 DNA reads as TGTGCCAGCAGCTTAAAGCGGACCGGGGAGCTGTTTTTT. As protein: CASSLKRTGELFF.

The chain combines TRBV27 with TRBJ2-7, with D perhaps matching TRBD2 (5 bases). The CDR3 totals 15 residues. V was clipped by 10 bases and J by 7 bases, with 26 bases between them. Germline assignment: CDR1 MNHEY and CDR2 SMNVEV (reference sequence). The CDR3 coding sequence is TGTGCCATCATTCCCCCCGGGATGGCCTCGGGTGAGCAGTACTTC. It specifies CAIIPPGMASGEQYF.

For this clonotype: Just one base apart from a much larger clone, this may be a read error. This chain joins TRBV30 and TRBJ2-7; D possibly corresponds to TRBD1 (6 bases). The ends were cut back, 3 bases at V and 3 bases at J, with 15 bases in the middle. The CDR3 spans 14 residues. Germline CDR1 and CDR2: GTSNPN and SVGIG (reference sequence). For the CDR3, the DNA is TGTGCCTGGAGCCCCACAGGGTGTGGCTACGAGCAGTACTTC. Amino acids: CAWSPTGCGYEQYF.

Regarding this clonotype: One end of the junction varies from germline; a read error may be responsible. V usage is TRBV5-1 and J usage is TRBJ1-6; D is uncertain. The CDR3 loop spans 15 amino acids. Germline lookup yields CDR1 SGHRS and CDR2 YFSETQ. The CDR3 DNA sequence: TGCGCCAGCAGCTTGATAGGGATGTGGGATTCACCCCTCCACTTC. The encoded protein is CASSLIGMWDSPLHF.